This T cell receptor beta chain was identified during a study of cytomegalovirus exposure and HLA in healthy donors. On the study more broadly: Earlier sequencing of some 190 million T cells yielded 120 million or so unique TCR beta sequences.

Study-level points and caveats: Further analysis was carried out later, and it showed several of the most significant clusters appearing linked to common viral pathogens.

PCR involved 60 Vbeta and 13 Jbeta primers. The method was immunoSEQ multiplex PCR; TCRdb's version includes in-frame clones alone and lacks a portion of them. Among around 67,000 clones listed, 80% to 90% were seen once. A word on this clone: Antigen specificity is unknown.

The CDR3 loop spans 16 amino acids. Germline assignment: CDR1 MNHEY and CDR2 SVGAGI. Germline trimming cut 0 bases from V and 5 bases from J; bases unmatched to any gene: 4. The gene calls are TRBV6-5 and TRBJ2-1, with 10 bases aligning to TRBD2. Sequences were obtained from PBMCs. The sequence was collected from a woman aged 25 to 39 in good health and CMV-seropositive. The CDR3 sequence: CASSYSAGLANNEQFF. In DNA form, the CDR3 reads TGTGCCAGCAGTTACTCGGCGGGACTAGCGAACAATGAGCAGTTCTTC.